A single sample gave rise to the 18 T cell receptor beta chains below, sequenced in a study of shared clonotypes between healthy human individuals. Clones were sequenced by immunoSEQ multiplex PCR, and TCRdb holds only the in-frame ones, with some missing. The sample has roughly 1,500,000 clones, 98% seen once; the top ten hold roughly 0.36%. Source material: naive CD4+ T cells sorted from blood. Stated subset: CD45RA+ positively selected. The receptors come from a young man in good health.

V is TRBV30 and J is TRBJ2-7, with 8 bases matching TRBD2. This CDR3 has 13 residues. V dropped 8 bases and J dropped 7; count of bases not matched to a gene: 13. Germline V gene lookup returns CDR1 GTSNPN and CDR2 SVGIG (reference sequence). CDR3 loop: CALGRGGLREQYF. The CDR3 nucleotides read TGTGCCCTAGGTCGGGGGGGGTTGAGGGAGCAGTACTTC.

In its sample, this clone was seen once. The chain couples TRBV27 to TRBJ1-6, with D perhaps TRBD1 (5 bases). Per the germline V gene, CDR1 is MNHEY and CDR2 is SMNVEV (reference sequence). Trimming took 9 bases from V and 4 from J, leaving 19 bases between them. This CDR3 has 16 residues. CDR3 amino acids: CASRTLGAGYNSPLHF. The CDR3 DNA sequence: TGTGCCAGTCGCACTCTTGGGGCGGGTTATAATTCACCCCTCCACTTT.

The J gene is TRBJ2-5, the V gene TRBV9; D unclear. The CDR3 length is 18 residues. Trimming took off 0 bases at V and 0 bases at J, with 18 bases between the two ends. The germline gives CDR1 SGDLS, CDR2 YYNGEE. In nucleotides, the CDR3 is TGTGCCAGCAGCGTAGAGTCTAGTGGCGCCAGATACCAAGAGACCCAGTACTTC. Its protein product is CASSVESSGARYQETQYF.

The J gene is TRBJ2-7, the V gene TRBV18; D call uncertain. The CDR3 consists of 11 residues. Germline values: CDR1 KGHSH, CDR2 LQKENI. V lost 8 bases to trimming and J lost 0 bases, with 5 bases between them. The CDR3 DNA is TGTGCCAGCAGGAGCTCCTACGAGCAGTACTTC. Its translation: CASRSSYEQYF.

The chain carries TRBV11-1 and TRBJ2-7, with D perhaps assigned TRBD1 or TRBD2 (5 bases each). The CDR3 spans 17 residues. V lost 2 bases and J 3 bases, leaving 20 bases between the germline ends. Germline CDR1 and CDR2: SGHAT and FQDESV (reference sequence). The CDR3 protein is CASSLSAGSGLYYEQYF. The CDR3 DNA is TGTGCCAGCAGCTTATCCGCAGGGTCTGGACTTTACTACGAGCAGTACTTC.

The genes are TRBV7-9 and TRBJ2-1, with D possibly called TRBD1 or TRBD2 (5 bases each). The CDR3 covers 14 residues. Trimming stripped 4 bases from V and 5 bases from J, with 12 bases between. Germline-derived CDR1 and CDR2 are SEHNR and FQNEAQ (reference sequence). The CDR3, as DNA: TGTGCCAGCAGCTCTGGGGGAGCCCACAATGAGCAGTTCTTC. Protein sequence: CASSSGGAHNEQFF.

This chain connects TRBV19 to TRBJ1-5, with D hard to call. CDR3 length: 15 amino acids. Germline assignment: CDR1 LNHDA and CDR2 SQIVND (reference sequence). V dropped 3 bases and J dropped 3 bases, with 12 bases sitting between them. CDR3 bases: TGTGCCAGTAGTATCCCAGCAGCGTTCAATCAGCCCCAGCATTTT. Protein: CASSIPAAFNQPQHF. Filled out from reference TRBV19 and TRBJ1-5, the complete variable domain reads DGGITQSPKYLFRKEGQNVTLSCEQNLNHDAMYWYRQDPGQGLRLIYYSQIVNDFQKGDIAEGYSVSREKKESFPLTVTSAQKNPTAFYLCASSIPAAFNQPQHFGDGTRLSIL.

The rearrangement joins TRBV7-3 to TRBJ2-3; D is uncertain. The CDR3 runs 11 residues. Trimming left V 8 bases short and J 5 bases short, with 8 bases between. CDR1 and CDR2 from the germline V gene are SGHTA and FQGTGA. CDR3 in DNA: TGTGCCAGCGCGAACGGAGATACGCAGTATTTT. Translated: CASANGDTQYF.

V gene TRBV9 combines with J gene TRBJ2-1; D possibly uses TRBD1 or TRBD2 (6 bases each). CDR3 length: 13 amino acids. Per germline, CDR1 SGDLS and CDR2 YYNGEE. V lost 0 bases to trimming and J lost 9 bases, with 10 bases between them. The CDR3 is CASSVVKGGEQFF. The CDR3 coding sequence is TGTGCCAGCAGCGTAGTGAAGGGGGGTGAGCAGTTCTTC.

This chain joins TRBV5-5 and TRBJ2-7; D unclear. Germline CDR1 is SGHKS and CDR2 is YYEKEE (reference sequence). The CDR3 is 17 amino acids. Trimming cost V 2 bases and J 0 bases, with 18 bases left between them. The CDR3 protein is CASSLNRLTESSYEQYF. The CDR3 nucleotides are TGTGCCAGCAGCTTAAATAGGCTCACCGAAAGCTCCTACGAGCAGTACTTC.

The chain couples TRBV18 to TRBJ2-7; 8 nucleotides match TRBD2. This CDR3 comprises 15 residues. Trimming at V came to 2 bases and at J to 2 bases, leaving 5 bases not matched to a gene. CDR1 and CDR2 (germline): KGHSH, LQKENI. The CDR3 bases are TGTGCCAGCTCACCAAGGTCAGCGGGAGCCTACGAGCAGTACTTC. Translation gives CASSPRSAGAYEQYF.

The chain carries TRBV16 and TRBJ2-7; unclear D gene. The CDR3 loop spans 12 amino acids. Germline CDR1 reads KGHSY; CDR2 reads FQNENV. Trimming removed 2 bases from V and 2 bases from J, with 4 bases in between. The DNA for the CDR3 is TGTGCCAGCAGCCAAGGCACCTACGAGCAGTACTTC. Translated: CASSQGTYEQYF.

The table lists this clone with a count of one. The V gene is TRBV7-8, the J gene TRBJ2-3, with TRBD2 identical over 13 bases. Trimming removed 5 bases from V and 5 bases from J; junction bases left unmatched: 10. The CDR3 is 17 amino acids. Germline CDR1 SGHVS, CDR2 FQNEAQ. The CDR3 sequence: CASSALLAGGPVDTQYF. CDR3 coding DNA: TGTGCCAGCAGCGCCCTACTAGCGGGAGGGCCAGTAGATACGCAGTATTTT.

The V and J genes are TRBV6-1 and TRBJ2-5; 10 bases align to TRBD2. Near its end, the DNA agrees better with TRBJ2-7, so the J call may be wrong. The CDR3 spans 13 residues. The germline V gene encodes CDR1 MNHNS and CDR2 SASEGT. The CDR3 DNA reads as TGTGCCATGAGGACTAGCGGAACCTACGAGCAGTACTTC. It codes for CAMRTSGTYEQYF.

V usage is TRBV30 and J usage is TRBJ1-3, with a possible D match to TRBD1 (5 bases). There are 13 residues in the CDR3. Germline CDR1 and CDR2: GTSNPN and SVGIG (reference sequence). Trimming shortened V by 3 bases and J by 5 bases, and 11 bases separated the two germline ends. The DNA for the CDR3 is TGTGCCTGGAGGGGGGTCGGAAGAAACACCATATATTTT. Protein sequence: CAWRGVGRNTIYF. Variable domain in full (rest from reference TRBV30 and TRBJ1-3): SQTIHQWPATLVQPVGSPLSLECTVEGTSNPNLYWYRQAAGRGLQLLFYSVGIGQISSEVPQNLSASRPQDRQFILSSKKLLLSDSGFYLCAWRGVGRNTIYFGEGSWLTVV.

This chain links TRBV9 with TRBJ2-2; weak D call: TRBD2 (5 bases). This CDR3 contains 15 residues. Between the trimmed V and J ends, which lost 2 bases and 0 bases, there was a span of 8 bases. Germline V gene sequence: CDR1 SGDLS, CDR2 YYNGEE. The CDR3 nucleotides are TGTGCCAGCAGCGTTTTGGACTCGAACACCGGGGAGCTGTTTTTT. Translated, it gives CASSVLDSNTGELFF.

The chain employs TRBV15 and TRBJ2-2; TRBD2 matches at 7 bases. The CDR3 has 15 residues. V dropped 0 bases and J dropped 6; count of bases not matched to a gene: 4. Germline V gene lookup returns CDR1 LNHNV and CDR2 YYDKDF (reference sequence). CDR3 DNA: TGTGCCACCAGCAGAGATTGGACTAGTGCCGGGGAGCTGTTTTTT. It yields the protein CATSRDWTSAGELFF.

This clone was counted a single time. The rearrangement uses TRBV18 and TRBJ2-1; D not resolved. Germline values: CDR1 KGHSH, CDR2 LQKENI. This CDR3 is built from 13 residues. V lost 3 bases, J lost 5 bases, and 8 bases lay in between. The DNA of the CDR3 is TGTGCCAGCTCACCTCTCCCTGACAATGAGCAGTTCTTC. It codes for CASSPLPDNEQFF.